This entry concerns a single T cell receptor (beta chain). The record originates from a study of CD8 T cells in Susac syndrome. There are 15 residues in the CDR3. V lost 4 bases, J lost 3 bases, and 8 bases stayed unmatched. Germline values: CDR1 LGHNA, CDR2 YSLEER. Reverse transcription used roughly 0.45 to 1 ug RNA and random hexamers. TCRdb fed the immunoSEQ multiplex PCR reads into MiXCR, producing one record per CDR3 protein. The data hold roughly 140,000 distinct CDR3 sequences, with about 94% observed a single time. The source is a human donor with multiple sclerosis. The sample was CD8+ T cells from PBMCs. V and J are TRBV4-3 and TRBJ2-7, with TRBD1 identical over 8 bases. The CDR3 region is CASSRNRGKLYEQYF. The CDR3 nucleotides read TGCGCCAGCAGCCGCAACAGGGGGAAACTCTACGAGCAGTACTTC.